This T cell receptor (beta chain) was sequenced during a study of blood T cell repertoires in COVID-19. The CDR3 is 16 amino acids. The germline CDR1 and CDR2 sequences are LGHNA and YSLEER. V was pared by 0 bases and J by 2 bases, with 5 bases of the junction left unmatched. As processed by the authors: Estimated nucleated cell counts came from reference gene primer amplification. Some clones are missing from TCRdb's copy, which holds only in-frame ones; the method was immunoSEQ multiplex PCR. From that table come the V and J calls and clone size; the DNA was used to work out D and trimming. Among under 140,000 clones listed, over 65% were seen once.

V is TRBV4-3 and J is TRBJ2-7; TRBD1 matches 9 bases. Sequencing was performed on peripheral blood. The receptor was derived from a woman of 80 years or more with acute or convalescent COVID-19. For the CDR3, the DNA is TGCGCCAGCAGCCAAGACCCGGGACAGGGAGCCTACGAGCAGTACTTC. Translated: CASSQDPGQGAYEQYF.